The next 14 T cell receptor beta chains were all read from a single sample in a study of PD-1 blockade in classical Hodgkin lymphoma. Clones were sequenced by immunoSEQ multiplex PCR, and TCRdb holds only the in-frame ones, with some missing. The sample consists of some 52,000 clones, around nine tenths of them appearing once. The sample's time point: cycle 4 day 1 (C4D1), after 6 weeks of nivolumab. Exposure to brentuximab vedotin varied, and each patient had relapsed following autologous stem cell transplantation. The sequencing used peripheral blood mononuclear cells (PBMCs), collected before the fourth cycle of nivolumab. These receptors were taken from a human donor with classical Hodgkin lymphoma.

This chain joins TRBV6-1 and TRBJ2-1; D call uncertain. This CDR3 region has 18 residues. In germline, CDR1 is MNHNS, CDR2 SASEGT. Trimming stripped 2 bases from V and 2 bases from J, with 19 bases between. This chain's CDR3 is CASSEKEARARPYNEQFF. In DNA form, the CDR3 reads TGTGCCAGCAGTGAAAAAGAAGCAAGGGCCAGGCCCTACAATGAGCAGTTCTTC.

V and J are TRBV7-2 and TRBJ2-3; the D gene could be TRBD1 or TRBD2 (7 bases each). Trimming stripped 10 bases from V and 4 bases from J, with 18 bases between. Germline V gene lookup returns CDR1 SGHTA and CDR2 FQGNSA. The CDR3 extends over 14 amino acids. CDR3: CAILVQGGADTQYF. In DNA form, the CDR3 reads TGTGCCATCCTTGTCCAGGGGGGGGCAGATACGCAGTATTTT.

This clone was seen more than once but under ten times. The rearrangement uses TRBV4-2 and TRBJ1-2; tentatively, D is TRBD1 (5 bases). V lost 5 bases, J lost 3 bases, and 13 bases lay in between. From germline, CDR1 is LGHNA and CDR2 YNFKEQ. The CDR3 covers 14 residues. The CDR3 loop reads CASSDLGDDYGYTF. The CDR3 coding sequence is TGTGCCAGCAGCGACCTTGGGGACGACTATGGCTACACCTTC.

The J gene is TRBJ2-3, the V gene TRBV4-2, with TRBD1 identical over 9 bases. The CDR3 runs to 15 residues. J gave up 2 bases and V 3 bases, and 3 bases lay outside the gene matches. Germline CDR1 reads LGHNA; CDR2 reads YNFKEQ. CDR3 amino acids: CASSQTGGNTDTQYF. The CDR3 DNA is TGTGCCAGCAGCCAGACAGGGGGAAACACAGATACGCAGTATTTT.

The chain links TRBV7-6 to TRBJ1-1; 9 nucleotides match TRBD1. The CDR3 has 13 residues. With 4 bases clipped from V and 5 bases from J, the junction kept 2 bases outside the gene matches. Germline assignment: CDR1 SGHVS and CDR2 FNYEAQ. The chain's CDR3 is CASSSGQGTEAFF. As DNA, the CDR3 is TGTGCCAGCAGCTCCGGACAGGGGACTGAAGCTTTCTTT.

This rearrangement joins TRBV29-1 to TRBJ1-2; D not certain. V lost 7 bases to trimming and J lost 2 bases, with 20 bases between them. From germline, CDR1 is SQVTM and CDR2 ANQGSEA. The CDR3 loop spans 15 amino acids. CDR3 protein: CSAKGSPDLNYGYTF. CDR3 bases: TGCAGCGCTAAAGGATCACCCGACTTAAACTATGGCTACACCTTC.

The chain links TRBV7-2 to TRBJ1-2; a possible D gene is TRBD1 (5 bases). Germline V gene sequence: CDR1 SGHTA, CDR2 FQGNSA. The CDR3 totals 14 residues. V lost 1 base and J lost 5, with 11 bases in between. The DNA for the CDR3 is TGTGCCAGCAGCTTAGTCGGGGCAGGATATGGCTACACCTTC. Protein product: CASSLVGAGYGYTF.

The chain combines TRBV7-9 with TRBJ2-1; D is uncertain. Germline V gene sequence: CDR1 SEHNR, CDR2 FQNEAQ (reference sequence). Trimming pared 0 bases from V and 4 bases from J, leaving 4 bases between. The CDR3 is 13 amino acids. The CDR3 region is CASSLAEYNEQFF. The DNA for the CDR3 is TGTGCCAGCAGCTTAGCGGAGTACAATGAGCAGTTCTTC.

The chain uses TRBV27 and TRBJ2-7; D may correspond to TRBD1 or TRBD2 (5 bases each). The germline V gene has CDR1 MNHEY and CDR2 SMNVEV (reference sequence). This CDR3 has 16 residues. V shed 5 bases and J shed 3 bases, with 20 bases lying between them. The CDR3 region has the DNA TGTGCCAGCAGTCGGGTCATTCGGGGCAGAGACTACGAGCAGTACTTC. This translates into CASSRVIRGRDYEQYF.

The gene calls are TRBV11-2 and TRBJ2-5; 9 positions match TRBD2. The CDR3 is 16 amino acids. Germline CDR1 reads SGHAT; CDR2 reads FQNNGV. V was pared by 5 bases and J by 7 bases, with 14 bases of the junction left unmatched. The CDR3 DNA follows: TGTGCCAGCAGCACCGACGGGGCTAGCGGGGTCAGGACCCAGTACTTC. The encoded protein is CASSTDGASGVRTQYF.

Only one count was recorded for this clone. The V gene is TRBV19, the J gene TRBJ2-5, with a tentative D call TRBD1 (5 bases). The CDR3 sequence is 13 residues long. CDR1 and CDR2 (germline): LNHDA, SQIVND (reference sequence). Trimming shortened V by 4 bases and J by 5 bases, and 11 bases separated the two germline ends. CDR3 protein: CASSTGMVETQYF. CDR3 in DNA: TGTGCCAGTAGTACAGGGATGGTTGAGACCCAGTACTTC.

The gene calls are TRBV6-5 and TRBJ1-5; D is ambiguous. Trimming cost V 2 bases and J 4 bases, with 6 bases left between them. This CDR3 comprises 13 residues. Germline V gene lookup returns CDR1 MNHEY and CDR2 SVGAGI. CDR3 in amino acids: CASSYDLNQPQHF. The CDR3 DNA reads TGTGCCAGCAGTTACGATCTTAATCAGCCCCAGCATTTT.

The chain is built from TRBV29-1 and TRBJ1-4, with 8 positions matching TRBD1. The CDR3 extends over 14 amino acids. Germline lookup yields CDR1 SQVTM and CDR2 ANQGSEA. V was clipped by 6 bases and J by 7 bases; unmatched bases: 10. The chain's CDR3 is CSVEDIRGREKLFF. In nucleotides, the CDR3 is TGCAGCGTGGAGGACATCAGGGGGCGTGAAAAACTGTTTTTT.

The chain couples TRBV11-3 to TRBJ2-2, with D unresolved. V was trimmed by 5 bases and J by 2 bases, leaving 3 bases between them. This CDR3 comprises 12 residues. Germline V CDR1 and CDR2: SGHNT, YENEEA. CDR3 sequence: CASSDNTGELFF. The DNA for the CDR3 is TGTGCCAGCAGCGATAACACCGGGGAGCTGTTTTTT.